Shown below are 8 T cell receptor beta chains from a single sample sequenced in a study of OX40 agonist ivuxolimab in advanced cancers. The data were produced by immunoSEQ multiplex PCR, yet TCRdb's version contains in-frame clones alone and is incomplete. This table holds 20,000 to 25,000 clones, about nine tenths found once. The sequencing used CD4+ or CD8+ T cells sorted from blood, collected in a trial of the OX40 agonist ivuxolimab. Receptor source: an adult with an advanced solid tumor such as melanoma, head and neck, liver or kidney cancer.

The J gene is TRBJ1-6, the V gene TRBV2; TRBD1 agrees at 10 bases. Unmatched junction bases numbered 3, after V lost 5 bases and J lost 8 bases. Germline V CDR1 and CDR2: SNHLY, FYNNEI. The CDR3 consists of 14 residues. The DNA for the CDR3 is TGTGCCAGCAGTCCGGGACAGGGGTATTCACCCCTCCACTTT. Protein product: CASSPGQGYSPLHF.

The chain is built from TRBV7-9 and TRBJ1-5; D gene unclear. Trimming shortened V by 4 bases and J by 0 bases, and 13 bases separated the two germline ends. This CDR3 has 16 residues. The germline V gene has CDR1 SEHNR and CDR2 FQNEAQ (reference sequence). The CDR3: CASSSGQEYSNQPQHF. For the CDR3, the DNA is TGTGCCAGCAGCTCGGGCCAAGAGTATAGCAATCAGCCCCAGCATTTT.

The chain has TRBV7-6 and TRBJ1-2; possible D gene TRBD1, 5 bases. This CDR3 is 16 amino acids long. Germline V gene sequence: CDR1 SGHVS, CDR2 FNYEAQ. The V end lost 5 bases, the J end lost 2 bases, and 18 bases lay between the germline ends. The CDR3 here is CASSPRAEGANYGYTF. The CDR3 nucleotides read TGTGCCAGCAGCCCCAGGGCGGAAGGAGCAAACTATGGCTACACCTTC.

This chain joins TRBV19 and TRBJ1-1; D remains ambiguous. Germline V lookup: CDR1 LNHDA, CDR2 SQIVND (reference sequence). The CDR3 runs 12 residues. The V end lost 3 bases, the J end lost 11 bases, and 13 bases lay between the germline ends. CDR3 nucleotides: TGTGCCAGTAGTATTGCCGGTGGAGTGGCTTTCTTT. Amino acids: CASSIAGGVAFF.

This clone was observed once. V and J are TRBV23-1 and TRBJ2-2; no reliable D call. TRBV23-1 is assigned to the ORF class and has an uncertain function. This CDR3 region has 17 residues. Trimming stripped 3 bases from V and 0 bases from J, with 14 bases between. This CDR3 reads CASSQPAAPANTGELFF. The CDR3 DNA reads TGCGCCAGCAGTCAGCCCGCAGCCCCAGCGAACACCGGGGAGCTGTTTTTT.

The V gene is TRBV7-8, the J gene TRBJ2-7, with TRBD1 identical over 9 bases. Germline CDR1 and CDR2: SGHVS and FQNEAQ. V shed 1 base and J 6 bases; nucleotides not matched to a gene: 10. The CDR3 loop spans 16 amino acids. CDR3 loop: CASSLGGTGFGSEQYF. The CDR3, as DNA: TGTGCCAGCAGCTTAGGGGGGACAGGGTTTGGTTCCGAGCAGTACTTC.

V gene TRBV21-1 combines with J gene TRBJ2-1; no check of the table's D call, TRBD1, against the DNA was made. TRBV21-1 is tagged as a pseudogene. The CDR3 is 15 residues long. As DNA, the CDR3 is TGTGCCAGCGCTTGGGACAGGGTAATTCGCAATGAGCAGTTCTTC. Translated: CASAWDRVIRNEQFF.

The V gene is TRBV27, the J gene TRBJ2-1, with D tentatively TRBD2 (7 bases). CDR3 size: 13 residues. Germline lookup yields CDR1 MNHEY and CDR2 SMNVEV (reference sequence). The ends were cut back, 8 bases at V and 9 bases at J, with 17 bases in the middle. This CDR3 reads CASGGAGGGEQFF. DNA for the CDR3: TGTGCCAGCGGGGGGGCCGGCGGGGGTGAGCAGTTCTTC.